This TCR beta chain was identified in a study of blood T cell repertoires in COVID-19. Study details: The United States, Italy and Spain supplied acute and convalescent COVID-19 samples. The analysed material was cDNA or gDNA that came from T cells, B-cell-depleted T cells, or PBMCs.

This CDR3 spans 13 amino acids. Germline loops: CDR1 SQVTM, CDR2 ANQGSEA. Trimming removed 6 bases at V and 4 bases at J, with 13 bases between. As originally analysed: Amplification with reference gene primers provided the estimates of nucleated cell counts. The assay was immunoSEQ multiplex PCR, and TCRdb's table has in-frame clones only and misses some. That table supplies the V and J calls and clone size; D and trimming were determined from the DNA. The data contain about 87,000 clones, approximately 86% of them singletons. The genes are TRBV29-1 and TRBJ1-3; TRBD1 is a possible D gene (6 bases). This sequence originates from an elderly woman with COVID-19, enrolled during active disease. Source material: peripheral blood. The CDR3 here is CSVPGQRGNTIYF. CDR3 nucleotide sequence: TGCAGCGTACCGGGACAAAGGGGAAACACCATATATTTT.